This T cell receptor beta chain was documented in a study of T cells of healthy individuals. V lost 5 bases and J 4 bases, leaving 10 bases between the germline ends. Germline-derived CDR1 and CDR2 are SGHRS and YFSETQ. The CDR3 runs to 13 residues. This clonotype has at least ten counts. TCRdb used MiXCR to reprocess the 5' RACE reads, holding one entry per CDR3 protein. The table has roughly 87,000 distinct CDR3 sequences, approximately 15% seen once. The receptor was isolated from a human donor in good health. The chain couples TRBV5-1 to TRBJ1-5, with a possible D match to TRBD1 (6 bases). CDR3 residues: CASRRDNNQPQHF. CDR3 coding DNA: TGCGCCAGCAGGAGGGACAATAATCAGCCCCAGCATTTT.